This T cell receptor (beta chain) was obtained from a study of shared clonotypes between healthy human individuals. As defined, naive CD8 cells were CD45RO-negative and positively selected for CCR7, with terminally differentiated effector memory CD45RA+ cells excluded. Measured with immunoSEQ multiplex PCR; TCRdb has only the in-frame clones, and not every one. Here the sample spans some 2 million clones, around 96% being singletons. Trimming cost V 6 bases and J 5 bases; bases outside gene matches: 10. The CDR3 consists of 16 residues. Looked up from germline, CDR1 is SGHDT and CDR2 is YYEEEE. The chain links TRBV5-6 to TRBJ2-1; 11 bases map to TRBD2. Sequenced sample: naive CD8+ T cells sorted from blood. The source of this sequence is a man aged 18 to 29 in good health. This CDR3 reads CASTREELAGDNEQFF. The CDR3 nucleotides are TGTGCCAGCACCCGAGAAGAACTAGCGGGAGACAATGAGCAGTTCTTC.